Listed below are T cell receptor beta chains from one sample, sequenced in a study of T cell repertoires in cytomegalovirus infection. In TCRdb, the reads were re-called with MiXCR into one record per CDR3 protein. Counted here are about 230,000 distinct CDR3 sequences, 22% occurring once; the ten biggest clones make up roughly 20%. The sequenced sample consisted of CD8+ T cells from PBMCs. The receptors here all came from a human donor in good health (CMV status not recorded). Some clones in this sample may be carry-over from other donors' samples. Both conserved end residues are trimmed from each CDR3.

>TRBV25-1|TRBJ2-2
ASSATTGTGELF
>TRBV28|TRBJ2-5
ASSLEGGLRETQY
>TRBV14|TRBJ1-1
ASSQGPGAHTEAF
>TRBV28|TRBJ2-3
ASRPREGSTDTQY
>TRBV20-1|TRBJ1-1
SALQDIRNTEAF
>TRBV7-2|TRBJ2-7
ASSSPGQGFDEQY
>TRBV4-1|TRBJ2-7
ASSPSGQSVSYEQY
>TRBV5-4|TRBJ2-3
ASSLSHGGSTDTQY
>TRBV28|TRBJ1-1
ASSLIVRSEAF
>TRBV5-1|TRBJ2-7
ASSLAPSGATYEQY
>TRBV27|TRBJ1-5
ASSPSWGGDGNQPQH
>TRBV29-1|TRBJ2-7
SVRSWDRVSYEQY
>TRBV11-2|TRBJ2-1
ASNSLGGESGTSGASYNEQF
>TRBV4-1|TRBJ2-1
ASSQDHRDRVFNEQF
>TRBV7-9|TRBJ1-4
ASSFAPTNEKLF
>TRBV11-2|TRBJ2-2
ASTFDGGELF
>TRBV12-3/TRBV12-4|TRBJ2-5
ASSLAGGGETQY
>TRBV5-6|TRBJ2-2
ASSIDIGSGELF
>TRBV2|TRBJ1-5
ASSTTGGSNQPQH
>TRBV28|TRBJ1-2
ASSPRGGGARYGYT
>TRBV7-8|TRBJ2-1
VTNGRSSSYNEQF
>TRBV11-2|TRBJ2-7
ASSLEGPYEQS
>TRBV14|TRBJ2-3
ASSQFRTDTQY
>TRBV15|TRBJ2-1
ATSRRTASDEQF
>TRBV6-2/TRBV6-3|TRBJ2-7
ASSYSAQGSVWEQY
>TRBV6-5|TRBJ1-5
ASSFGAQQPQH